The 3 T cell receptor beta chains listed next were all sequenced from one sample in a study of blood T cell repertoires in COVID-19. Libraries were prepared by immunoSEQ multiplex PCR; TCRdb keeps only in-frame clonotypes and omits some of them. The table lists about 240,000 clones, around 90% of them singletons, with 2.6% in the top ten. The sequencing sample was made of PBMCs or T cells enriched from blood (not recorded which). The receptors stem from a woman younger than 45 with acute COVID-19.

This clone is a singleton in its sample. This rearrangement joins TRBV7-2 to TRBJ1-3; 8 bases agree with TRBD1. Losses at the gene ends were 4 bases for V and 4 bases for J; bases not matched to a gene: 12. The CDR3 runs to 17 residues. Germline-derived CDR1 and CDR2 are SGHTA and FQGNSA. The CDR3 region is CASSSSGARGQGNTIYF. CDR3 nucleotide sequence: TGTGCCAGCAGCTCCTCCGGCGCCAGGGGGCAAGGAAACACCATATATTTT.

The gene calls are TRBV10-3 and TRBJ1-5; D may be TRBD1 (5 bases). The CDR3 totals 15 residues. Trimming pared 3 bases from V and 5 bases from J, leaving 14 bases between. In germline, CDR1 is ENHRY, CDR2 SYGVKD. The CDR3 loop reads CAISDSGTRHQPQHF. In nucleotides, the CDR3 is TGTGCCATCAGTGACTCAGGGACTAGGCATCAGCCCCAGCATTTT.

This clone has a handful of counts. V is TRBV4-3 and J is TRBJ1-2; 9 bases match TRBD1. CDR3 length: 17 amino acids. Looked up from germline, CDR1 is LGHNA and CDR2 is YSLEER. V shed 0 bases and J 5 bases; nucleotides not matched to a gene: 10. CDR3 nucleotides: TGCGCCAGCAGCCAAGACCCGGGACAGGGAGGACCGTATGGCTACACCTTC. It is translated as CASSQDPGQGGPYGYTF.